The sequence of this T cell receptor (beta chain) was determined in a study of Graves' ophthalmopathy and Graves' hyperthyroidism. At the level of the study: The study drew peripheral blood at initial diagnosis, before any treatment.

This clonotype was recorded many times. This CDR3 is 16 amino acids long. Germline V gene data show CDR1 as KGHSH and CDR2 as LQKENI. Trimming took 4 bases from V and 9 from J, leaving 19 bases between them. RNA transcripts were the source from which TCR beta CDR3 regions were amplified. HTBI-primed RT-PCR formed the first round, and a multiplex PCR formed the second. TCRdb reprocessed the multiplex PCR reads with MiXCR, giving one entry per CDR3 protein. The profile shows about 500,000 distinct CDR3 sequences, about an eighth of them singletons. Input material: blood. This chain links TRBV18 with TRBJ1-6; D possibly corresponds to TRBD1 (5 bases). The source is a woman aged 25 to 39 with Graves' ophthalmopathy. The CDR3 region is CASSLSGPAGGSPLHF. For the CDR3, the DNA is TGTGCCAGCTCACTCTCAGGGCCCGCGGGGGGTTCACCCCTCCACTTT.